The clone carrying this TCR beta chain appeared a few times. The antigen is unknown. The data stem from a study of memory CD4+ T cells and cytomegalovirus serostatus. Across the whole study: Of the healthy Belgian adults, eight or nine were CMV seropositive and 20 to 25 seronegative. Study findings and constraints: Each of approximately 73 CMV-associated TCRbeta sequences occurred in one to five individuals.

V was trimmed by 3 bases and J by 5 bases, leaving 4 bases between them. CDR1 is KGHSH and CDR2 is LQKENI in the germline V gene. There are 11 residues in the CDR3. In the original workflow: Out-of-frame sequences were removed, leaving a few million distinct TCRbeta sequences. Libraries were prepared by immunoSEQ multiplex PCR; TCRdb keeps only in-frame clonotypes and omits some of them. That table gives V, J and clone size, and the DNA gave D and trimming. Here the sample spans over 65,000 clones, over 80% being singletons. Single viable CD3+CD4+CD8-CD45RO+ cells were sorted as the memory CD4+ T cells. CD4+ T cells were isolated by positive magnetic selection.

This chain joins TRBV18 and TRBJ2-5, with D uncertain. The sequence was obtained from an adult in good health and CMV-seronegative. The sequenced sample consisted of memory CD4+ T cells from blood. Here the CDR3 reads CASSPSETQYF. Written as DNA, the CDR3 is TGTGCCAGCTCACCCTCGGAGACCCAGTACTTC.